The following is a T cell receptor (beta chain) sequence with its context. Seattle-derived patients entered the study during active infection and were followed longitudinally. The sample belongs to a study of blood T cell repertoires in COVID-19. Overall study: Samples representing acute and convalescent COVID-19 were sourced from the United States, Italy and Spain. In each case, the material was cDNA or gDNA derived from T cells, B-cell-depleted T cells, or PBMCs.

As originally analysed: From reference gene primer amplification, estimates of nucleated cell counts were derived. Data came from immunoSEQ multiplex PCR; TCRdb stores just in-frame clones and leaves some out. The V and J calls and clone size are taken from that table; D and trimming were inferred from the DNA. This sample has hundreds of thousands of clones; 90% to 95% occur once, and the top ten carry approximately 0.77%. CDR3 length: 15 amino acids. CDR1 is SNHLY and CDR2 is FYNNEI in the germline V gene. V gave up 2 bases and J gave up 2 bases, with 10 bases separating them. V is TRBV2 and J is TRBJ2-1; D may be TRBD1 (5 bases). The receptor's source is a man between 60 and 70 years old with COVID-19, enrolled during active disease. Material for sequencing was peripheral blood. CDR3 nucleotides: TGTGCCAGCAGTGAAAGTGGGGCCGCCTACAATGAGCAGTTCTTC. Encoded protein: CASSESGAAYNEQFF.